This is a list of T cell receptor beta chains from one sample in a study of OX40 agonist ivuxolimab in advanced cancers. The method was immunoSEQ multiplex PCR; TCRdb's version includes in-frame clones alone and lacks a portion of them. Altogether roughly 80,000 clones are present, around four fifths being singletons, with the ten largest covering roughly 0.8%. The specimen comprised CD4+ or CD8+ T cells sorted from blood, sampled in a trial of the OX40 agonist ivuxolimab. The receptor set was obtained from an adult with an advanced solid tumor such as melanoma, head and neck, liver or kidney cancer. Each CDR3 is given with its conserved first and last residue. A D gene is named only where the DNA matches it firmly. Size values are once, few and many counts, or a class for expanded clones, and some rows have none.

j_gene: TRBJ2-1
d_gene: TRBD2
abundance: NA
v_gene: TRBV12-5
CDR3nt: TGTGCTAGTGGCTTCGACGGGACCGCACTAGCGGGGGCATACAATGAGCAGTTCTTC
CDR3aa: CASGFDGTALAGAYNEQFF

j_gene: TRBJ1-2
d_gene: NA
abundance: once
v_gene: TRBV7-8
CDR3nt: TGTGCCAGCAGCTTAAAGCGTTTTAACTATGGCTACACCTTC
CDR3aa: CASSLKRFNYGYTF

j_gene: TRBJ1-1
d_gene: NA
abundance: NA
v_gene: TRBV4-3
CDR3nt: TGCGCCAGCAGCCAAGGGGGGGGAACTTTTAACACTGAAGCTTTCTTT
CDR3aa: CASSQGGGTFNTEAFF

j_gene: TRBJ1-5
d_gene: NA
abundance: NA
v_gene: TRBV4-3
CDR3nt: TGCGCCAGCAGCCAAGATTCGTCCGGCGGGGGGCCCGGTCAGCCCCAGCATTTT
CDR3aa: CASSQDSSGGGPGQPQHF

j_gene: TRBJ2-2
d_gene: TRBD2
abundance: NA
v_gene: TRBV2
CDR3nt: TGTGCCAGCAGTCGACAGCGGGGGGGCCGTGGCGGGGAGCTGTTTTTT
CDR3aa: CASSRQRGGRGGELFF

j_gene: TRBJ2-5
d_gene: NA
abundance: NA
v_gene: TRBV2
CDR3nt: TGTGCCAGCACCAAAGGGGGATACCAAGAGACCCAGTACTTC
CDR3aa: CASTKGGYQETQYF

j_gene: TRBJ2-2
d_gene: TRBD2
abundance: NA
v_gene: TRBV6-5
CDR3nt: TGTGCCAGCAGCAAACCCGGGACTACCACCGGGGAGCTGTTTTTT
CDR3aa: CASSKPGTTTGELFF

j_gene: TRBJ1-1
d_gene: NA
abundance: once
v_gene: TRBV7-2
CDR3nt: TGTGCCAGCACCGCCGACCGCCAGAACACTGAAGCTTTCTTT
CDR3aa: CASTADRQNTEAFF

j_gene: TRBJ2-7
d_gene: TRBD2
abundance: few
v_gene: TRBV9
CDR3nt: TGTGCCAGCAGCACTGGGACTAGCGGGGGCCATTGGGGCGCGCAGTACTTC
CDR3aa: CASSTGTSGGHWGAQYF

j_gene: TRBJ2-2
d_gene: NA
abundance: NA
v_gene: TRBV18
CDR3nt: TGTGCCAGCTCCACAGTGGGGATACCGAACACCGGGGAGCTGTTTTTT
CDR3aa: CASSTVGIPNTGELFF